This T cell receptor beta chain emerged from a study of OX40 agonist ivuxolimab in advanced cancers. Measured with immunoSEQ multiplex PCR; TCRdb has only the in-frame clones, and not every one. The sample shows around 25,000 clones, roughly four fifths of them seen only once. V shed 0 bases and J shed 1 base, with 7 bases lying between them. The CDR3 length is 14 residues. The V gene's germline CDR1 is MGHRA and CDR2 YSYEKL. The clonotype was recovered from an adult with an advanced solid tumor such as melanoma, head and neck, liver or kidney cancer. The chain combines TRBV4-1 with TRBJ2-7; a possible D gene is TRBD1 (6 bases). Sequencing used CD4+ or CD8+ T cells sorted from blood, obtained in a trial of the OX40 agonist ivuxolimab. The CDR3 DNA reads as TGCGCCAGCAGCCAAGATACAGGGTCCTACGAGCAGTACTTC. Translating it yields CASSQDTGSYEQYF.